The 27 T cell receptor beta chains presented below share a single source sample, sequenced in a study of blood T cells in healthy people across ages. Together with a sample-barcoded 5' primer, a J-beta primer mix was included in a second PCR lasting roughly 6 to 12 cycles. TCRdb re-analysed the 5' RACE reads in MiXCR, keeping a single row per CDR3 protein. The sample holds 1.5 million to 2 million distinct CDR3 sequences, about 50% seen once. The specimen was blood. The receptors derive from a woman in her forties in good health.

A remark on this clonotype: The junction differs from germline at one of its ends, possibly a read error. V is TRBV7-7 and J is TRBJ2-3, with D perhaps being TRBD1 or TRBD2 (6 bases each). Germline loops: CDR1 SSHAT, CDR2 FNYEAQ (reference sequence). This CDR3 comprises 15 residues. The CDR3 nucleotides read TGTGCTAGCAGATACACGACGGGGGCAGAAGATACGCAGTATTTT. Residues: CASRYTTGAEDTQYF.

This clonotype was counted between two and nine times. This chain joins TRBV4-1 and TRBJ2-3; D is tentatively TRBD1 or TRBD2 (5 bases each). Between the trimmed V and J ends, which lost 0 bases and 0 bases, there was a span of 13 bases. Germline CDR1 reads MGHRA; CDR2 reads YSYEKL. The CDR3 loop spans 17 amino acids. CDR3 protein: CASSQEFRGPSTDTQYF. The CDR3 DNA is TGCGCCAGCAGCCAAGAATTTCGGGGACCTAGCACAGATACGCAGTATTTT.

The rearrangement joins TRBV2 to TRBJ1-1; unclear D gene. Per the germline V gene, CDR1 is SNHLY and CDR2 is FYNNEI. Deletions cut 6 bases from V and 1 base from J, with 9 bases between. The CDR3 is 13 amino acids. DNA of the CDR3: TGTGCCAGCAGGGAACAGCCGAACACTGAAGCTTTCTTT. It translates to CASREQPNTEAFF.

The V call is TRBV7-2, the J call TRBJ2-1; the match to TRBD2 covers 14 bases. The CDR3 has 16 amino acids. With V trimmed by 1 base and J by 13 bases, 9 bases remained unmatched. The germline V gene encodes CDR1 SGHTA and CDR2 FQGNSA. In DNA, the CDR3 is TGTGCCAGCAGCTTAGAGGGACTAGCGGGGGTAGAGACCCAGTTCTTC. It translates to CASSLEGLAGVETQFF.

This clonotype has only a few counts. The chain couples TRBV7-8 to TRBJ1-5; no clear D. CDR1 is SGHVS, CDR2 FQNEAQ, per germline. The CDR3 runs to 14 residues. The V end was cut by 6 bases, the J end by 3 bases, with 12 bases between. The CDR3 reads CASRRHESNQPQHF. The DNA of the CDR3 is TGTGCCAGCAGACGACACGAATCCAATCAGCCCCAGCATTTT.

The chain has TRBV7-2 and TRBJ1-6, with unresolved D. This CDR3 has 14 amino acids. V was pared by 4 bases and J by 10 bases, with 14 bases between. Germline V CDR1 and CDR2: SGHTA, FQGNSA. CDR3 sequence: CASSYDWGRSPLHF. As DNA, the CDR3 is TGTGCCAGCAGCTACGACTGGGGTAGGTCACCCCTCCACTTT. Variable domain in full (rest from reference TRBV7-2 and TRBJ1-6): GAGVSQSPSNKVTEKGKDVELRCDPISGHTALYWYRQSLGQGLEFLIYFQGNSAPDKSGLPSDRFSAERTGGSVSTLTIQRTQQEDSAVYLCASSYDWGRSPLHFGNGTRLTVT.

The sample holds a few counts of this clonotype. The CDR3 here is CASRGQGTIETQYF. The CDR3, as DNA: TGTGCCAGCAGGGGACAGGGGACAATAGAGACCCAGTACTTC. The chain carries TRBV6-6 and TRBJ2-5; TRBD1 agrees at 10 bases. This CDR3 is 14 amino acids long. V was pared by 6 bases and J by 4 bases, with 5 bases of the junction left unmatched. CDR1 is MNHNY, CDR2 SVGAGI, per germline (reference sequence).

This clonotype was detected a few times. The CDR3 bases are TGTGCCAGCAGTCGAACTCCGGGAGCAAGCTCCTACGAGCAGTACTTC. Amino acid sequence: CASSRTPGASSYEQYF. The chain links TRBV3-1 to TRBJ2-7; tentatively, D is TRBD2 (6 bases). The V end was cut by 6 bases, the J end by 0 bases, with 18 bases between. Germline V gene lookup returns CDR1 LGHDT and CDR2 YNNKEL (reference sequence). The CDR3 has 16 amino acids.

The chain links TRBV9 to TRBJ2-1; weak D call: TRBD1 (5 bases). Germline CDR1 and CDR2: SGDLS and YYNGEE. The CDR3 is 12 amino acids. V was clipped by 3 bases and J by 12 bases, with 13 bases between them. The CDR3 reads CASSGQGSAQFF. CDR3 bases: TGTGCCAGCAGCGGGCAGGGCTCTGCGCAGTTCTTC.

This clonotype was observed a handful of times. V is TRBV7-2 and J is TRBJ2-7; D is uncertain. From germline, CDR1 is SGHTA and CDR2 FQGNSA. V was cut by 6 bases and J by 0 bases, with 9 bases left in between. The CDR3 loop spans 13 amino acids. CDR3 nucleotide sequence: TGTGCCAGCAGGGGCAGGAACTCCTACGAGCAGTACTTC. It yields the protein CASRGRNSYEQYF.

The chain is built from TRBV12-3 or TRBV12-4 and TRBJ1-1, with D unclear. The CDR3 is made up of 15 amino acids. V was pared by 3 bases and J by 1 base, with 12 bases between. CDR3 residues: CASSLTQNTNTEAFF. As DNA, the CDR3 is TGTGCCAGCAGTTTGACCCAGAATACGAACACTGAAGCTTTCTTT.

This clonotype appeared once. The final CDR3 position lacks the conserved phenylalanine or tryptophan, pointing to a likely read error. The rearrangement uses TRBV29-1 and TRBJ2-3; no firm D call. In germline, CDR1 is SQVTM, CDR2 ANQGSEA. This CDR3 comprises 11 residues. Trimming removed 6 bases from V and 2 bases from J, with 6 bases in between. The CDR3 region is CSVPDTDTQYL. In DNA, the CDR3 is TGCAGCGTCCCCGACACAGATACGCAGTATTTA.

The genes are TRBV20-1 and TRBJ2-5; 11 bases line up with TRBD2. This CDR3 is built from 17 residues. The germline CDR1 and CDR2 sequences are DFQATT and SNEGSKA (reference sequence). V gave up 5 bases and J gave up 5 bases; unmatched junction bases: 16. CDR3 nucleotide sequence: TGCAGTGCTCCGCCACTAATTAGCGGGAGGGCCGGGGAGACCCAGTACTTC. Its translation is CSAPPLISGRAGETQYF.

The V and J genes are TRBV14 and TRBJ1-2; D is unresolved. Per the germline V gene, CDR1 is SGHDN and CDR2 is FVKESK. V was shortened by 4 bases and J by 3 bases, with 9 bases between the two germline ends. CDR3 length: 13 residues. CDR3 DNA sequence: TGTGCCAGCAGCCCCGGACCTCACTATGGCTACACCTTC. Protein: CASSPGPHYGYTF. The whole variable domain, filled in from reference TRBV14 and TRBJ1-2, reads EAGVTQFPSHSVIEKGQTVTLRCDPISGHDNLYWYRRVMGKEIKFLLHFVKESKQDESGMPNNRFLAERTGGTYSTLKVQPAELEDSGVYFCASSPGPHYGYTFGSGTRLTVV.

The J gene is TRBJ2-4, the V gene TRBV2; 7 bases map to TRBD1. The J call may not be correct, given that the DNA end is closer to TRBJ2-7. The CDR3 spans 15 residues. The germline CDR1 and CDR2 sequences are SNHLY and FYNNEI. The CDR3 loop reads CASRRQGSQSYEQYF. The CDR3 coding sequence is TGTGCCAGCAGACGACAGGGATCTCAATCCTACGAGCAGTACTTC.

This chain links TRBV25-1 with TRBJ1-2; 9 bases align to TRBD1. The V and J ends lost 6 bases and 7 bases, in that order; junction bases with no gene match: 6. The CDR3 contains 13 residues. Germline assignment: CDR1 MGHDK and CDR2 SYGVNS. The CDR3 region is CASRETGGSGYTF. The DNA of the CDR3 is TGTGCCAGCAGAGAGACAGGGGGTAGTGGCTACACCTTC.

The J gene is TRBJ2-1, the V gene TRBV5-1; 11 bases are a match to TRBD2. In germline, CDR1 is SGHRS, CDR2 YFSETQ. With 4 bases clipped from V and 8 bases from J, the junction kept 8 bases outside the gene matches. The CDR3 loop spans 15 amino acids. The CDR3 sequence: CASSPGLAEVDEQFF. The CDR3 DNA reads as TGCGCCAGCAGCCCGGGACTAGCGGAGGTCGATGAGCAGTTCTTC.

The genes are TRBV18 and TRBJ1-2; TRBD1 might be the D (6 bases). V lost 0 bases and J 1 base, leaving 9 bases between the germline ends. The CDR3 spans 15 residues. Germline CDR1 reads KGHSH; CDR2 reads LQKENI. The CDR3: CASSPPPGDNYGYTF. CDR3 DNA: TGTGCCAGCTCACCACCCCCAGGGGATAACTATGGCTACACCTTC.

This clonotype was seen a few times. The CDR3 loop is CSARGLTREVVADQFF. CDR3 nucleotide sequence: TGCAGTGCTAGAGGCCTCACCCGGGAGGTCGTGGCGGACCAGTTCTTC. The chain uses TRBV20-1 and TRBJ2-1; 7 nucleotides match TRBD2. Trimming removed 1 base from V and 13 bases from J; junction bases left unmatched: 19. The CDR3 is 16 amino acids. Looked up from germline, CDR1 is DFQATT and CDR2 is SNEGSKA (reference sequence).

The V and J genes are TRBV4-1 and TRBJ2-3, with a weak D call TRBD2 (6 bases). Germline lookup yields CDR1 MGHRA and CDR2 YSYEKL. CDR3 length equals 16 residues. Trimming removed 1 base at V and 8 bases at J, with 19 bases between. CDR3 DNA: TGCGCCAGCAGCCAAGTAAAAGCGGGTGGAATCGGTACGCAGTATTTT. It yields the protein CASSQVKAGGIGTQYF.

The rearrangement links TRBV27 to TRBJ1-2; D gene unclear. The CDR3 covers 15 residues. V lost 5 bases, J lost 8 bases, and 21 bases lay in between. CDR1 and CDR2 (germline): MNHEY, SMNVEV (reference sequence). The CDR3 DNA reads as TGTGCCAGCAGTCTACTCCGACCCGACCACTCGGGCTACACCTTC. It translates to CASSLLRPDHSGYTF.

This clonotype was seen a handful of times. The rearrangement uses TRBV6-5 and TRBJ2-3; TRBD1 might be the D (5 bases). Germline loops: CDR1 MNHEY, CDR2 SVGAGI. The ends were cut back, 5 bases at V and 4 bases at J, with 13 bases in the middle. This CDR3 contains 14 residues. CDR3 bases: TGTGCCAGCAGTCTAAACTTCAGGGCAGATACGCAGTATTTT. It codes for CASSLNFRADTQYF.

This chain uses TRBV3-1 with TRBJ2-4; tentative D call: TRBD2 (6 bases). CDR1 is LGHDT, CDR2 YNNKEL, per germline (reference sequence). The CDR3 contains 13 residues. The V and J ends lost 0 bases and 10 bases respectively, with 10 bases between them. CDR3 protein: CASSQDPGTIQYF. For the CDR3, the DNA is TGTGCCAGCAGCCAAGACCCGGGGACTATTCAGTACTTC.

The chain joins TRBV10-3 to TRBJ1-5, with D tentatively TRBD1 (5 bases). V was pared by 6 bases and J by 6 bases, with 15 bases between. Germline CDR1 is ENHRY and CDR2 is SYGVKD. The length of the CDR3 is 14 residues. The CDR3, as DNA: TGTGCCATCAGCGGGAGGGGTTTTAGTCAGCCCCAGCATTTT. This gives the protein CAISGRGFSQPQHF.

This clonotype was picked up a small number of times. The gene calls are TRBV3-1 and TRBJ2-4, with 8 nucleotides matching TRBD2. The CDR3 loop spans 16 amino acids. In germline, CDR1 is LGHDT, CDR2 YNNKEL (reference sequence). Trimming cost V 1 base and J 3 bases; bases outside gene matches: 5. CDR3 in DNA: TGTGCCAGCAGCCAAGTTCGGGGGGGGATCAAAAACATTCAGTACTTC. Its translation is CASSQVRGGIKNIQYF. Combining the CDR3 with reference TRBV3-1 and TRBJ2-4 gives the whole variable domain DTAVSQTPKYLVTQMGNDKSIKCEQNLGHDTMYWYKQDSKKFLKIMFSYNNKELIINETVPNRFSPKSPDKAHLNLHINSLELGDSAVYFCASSQVRGGIKNIQYFGAGTRLSVL.

This clonotype was counted a few times. V usage is TRBV7-2 and J usage is TRBJ2-7; the D is unclear. Looked up from germline, CDR1 is SGHTA and CDR2 is FQGNSA. V was trimmed by 5 bases and J by 3 bases, leaving 11 bases between them. CDR3 length: 13 amino acids. The CDR3 protein is CASSAPSLYEQYF. The CDR3 region has the DNA TGTGCCAGCAGCGCCCCTTCACTCTACGAGCAGTACTTC.

CDR3 sequence (DNA): TGTGCCACCAGCAGAGATAGGACTAGCCGGTTGTTATCGAATGAGCAGTTCTTC. This gives the protein CATSRDRTSRLLSNEQFF. V gene TRBV15 combines with J gene TRBJ2-1; 8 bases match TRBD2. This CDR3 region has 18 residues. With 0 bases clipped from V and 7 bases from J, the junction kept 14 bases outside the gene matches. CDR1 and CDR2 from the germline V gene are LNHNV and YYDKDF (reference sequence).